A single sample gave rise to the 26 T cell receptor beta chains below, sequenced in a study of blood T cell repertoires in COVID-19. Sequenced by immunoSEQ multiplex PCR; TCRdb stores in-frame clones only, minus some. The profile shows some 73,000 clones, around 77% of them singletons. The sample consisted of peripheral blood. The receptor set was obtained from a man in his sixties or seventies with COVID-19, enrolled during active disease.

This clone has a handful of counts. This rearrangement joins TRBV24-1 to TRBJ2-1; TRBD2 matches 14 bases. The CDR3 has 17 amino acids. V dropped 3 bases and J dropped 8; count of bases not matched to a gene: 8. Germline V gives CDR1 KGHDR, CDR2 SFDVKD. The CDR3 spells CATSDPGLAGVFDEQFF. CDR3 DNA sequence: TGTGCCACCAGTGATCCGGGACTAGCGGGAGTTTTCGATGAGCAGTTCTTC.

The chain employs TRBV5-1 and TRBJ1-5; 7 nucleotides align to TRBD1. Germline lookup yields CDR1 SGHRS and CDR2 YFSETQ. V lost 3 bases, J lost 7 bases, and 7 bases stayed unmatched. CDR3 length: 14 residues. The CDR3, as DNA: TGCGCCAGCAGCTCTTCAGGGGGAGGACAGCCCCAGCATTTT. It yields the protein CASSSSGGGQPQHF.

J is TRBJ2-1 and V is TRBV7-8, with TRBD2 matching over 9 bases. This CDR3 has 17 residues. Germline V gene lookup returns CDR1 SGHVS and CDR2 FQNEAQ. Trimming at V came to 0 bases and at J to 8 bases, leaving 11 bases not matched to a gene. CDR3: CASSLARGRADIYEQFF. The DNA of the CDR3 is TGTGCCAGCAGCTTAGCGCGCGGGAGGGCCGATATCTATGAGCAGTTCTTC.

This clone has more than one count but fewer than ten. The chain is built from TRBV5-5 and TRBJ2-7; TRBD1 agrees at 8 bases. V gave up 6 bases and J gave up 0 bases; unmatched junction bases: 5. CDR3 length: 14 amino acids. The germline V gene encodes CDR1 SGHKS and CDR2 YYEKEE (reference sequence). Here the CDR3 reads CASKRQGNSYEQYF. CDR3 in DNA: TGTGCCAGCAAAAGACAGGGGAACTCCTACGAGCAGTACTTC.

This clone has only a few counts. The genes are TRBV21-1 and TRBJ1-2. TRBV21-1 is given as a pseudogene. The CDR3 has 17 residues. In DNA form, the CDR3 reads TGTGCCAGCACCTTCTTAGGAGGGCGGAGGATACCCTATGGCTACACCTTC. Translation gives CASTFLGGRRIPYGYTF.

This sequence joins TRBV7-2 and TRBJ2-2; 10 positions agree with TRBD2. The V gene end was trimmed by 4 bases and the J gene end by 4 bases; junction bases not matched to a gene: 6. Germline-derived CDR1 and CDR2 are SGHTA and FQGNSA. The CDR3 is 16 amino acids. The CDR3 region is CASSSTSGVSTGELFF. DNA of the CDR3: TGTGCCAGCAGCTCAACTAGCGGGGTGAGCACCGGGGAGCTGTTTTTT.

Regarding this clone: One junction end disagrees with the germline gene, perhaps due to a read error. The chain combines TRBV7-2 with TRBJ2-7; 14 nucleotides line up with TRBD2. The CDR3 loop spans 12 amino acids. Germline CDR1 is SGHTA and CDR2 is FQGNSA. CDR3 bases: TGTGCCAGCAGCACCGGGACTAGCGGGGGCAAGTTC. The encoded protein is CASSTGTSGGKF.

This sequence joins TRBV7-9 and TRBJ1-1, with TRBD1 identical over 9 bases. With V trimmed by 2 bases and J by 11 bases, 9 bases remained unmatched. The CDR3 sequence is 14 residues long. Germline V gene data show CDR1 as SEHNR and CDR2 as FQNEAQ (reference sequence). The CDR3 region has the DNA TGTGCCAGCAGCTTAAACGCCGGGACAGGGTGGGCTTTCTTT. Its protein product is CASSLNAGTGWAFF.

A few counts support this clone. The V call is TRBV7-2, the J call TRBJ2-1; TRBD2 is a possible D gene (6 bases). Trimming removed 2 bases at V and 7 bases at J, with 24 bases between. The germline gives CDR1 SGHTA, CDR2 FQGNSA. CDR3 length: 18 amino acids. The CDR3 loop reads CASSLYPAAGTLGNEQFF. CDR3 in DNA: TGTGCCAGCAGCTTATACCCCGCGGCGGGGACTCTAGGGAATGAGCAGTTCTTC.

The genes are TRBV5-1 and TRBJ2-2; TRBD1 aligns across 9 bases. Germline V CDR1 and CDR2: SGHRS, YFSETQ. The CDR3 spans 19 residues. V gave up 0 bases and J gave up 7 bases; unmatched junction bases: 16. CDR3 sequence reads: CASSLGRRTGDTGIGELFF. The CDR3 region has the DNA TGCGCCAGCAGCTTGGGACGGAGGACAGGGGACACGGGGATCGGGGAGCTGTTTTTT.

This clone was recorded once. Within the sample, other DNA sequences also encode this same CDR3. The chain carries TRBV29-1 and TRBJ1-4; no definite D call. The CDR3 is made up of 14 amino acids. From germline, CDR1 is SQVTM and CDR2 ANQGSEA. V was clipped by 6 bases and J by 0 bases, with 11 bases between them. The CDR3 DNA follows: TGCAGCGTAGGCCGGGGTACAACTAATGAAAAACTGTTTTTT. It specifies CSVGRGTTNEKLFF.

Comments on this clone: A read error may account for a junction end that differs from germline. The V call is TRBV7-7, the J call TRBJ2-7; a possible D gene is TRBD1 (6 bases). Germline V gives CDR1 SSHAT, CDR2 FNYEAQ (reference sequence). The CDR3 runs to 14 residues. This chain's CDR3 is CASSLARGAYEQYF. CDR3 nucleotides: TGTGCTAGCAGCTTAGCCAGGGGAGCCTACGAGCAGTACTTC.

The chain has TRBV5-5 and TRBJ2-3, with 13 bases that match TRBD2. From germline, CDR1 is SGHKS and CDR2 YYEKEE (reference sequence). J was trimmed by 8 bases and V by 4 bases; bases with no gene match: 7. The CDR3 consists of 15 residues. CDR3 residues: CASSLRLAGGSTQYF. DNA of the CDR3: TGTGCCAGCAGCCTAAGACTAGCGGGAGGATCTACGCAGTATTTT.

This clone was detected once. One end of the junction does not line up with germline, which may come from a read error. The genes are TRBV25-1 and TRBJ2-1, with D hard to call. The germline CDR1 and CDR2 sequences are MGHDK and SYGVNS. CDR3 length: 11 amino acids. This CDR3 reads CASSQYNEQFF. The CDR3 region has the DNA TGTGCCAGCAGTCAATACAATGAGCAGTTCTTC.

CDR3 in DNA: TGCGCCAGCAGCGTACAGACTAACTATGGCTACACCTTC. Amino acids: CASSVQTNYGYTF. The chain recombines TRBV5-1 with TRBJ1-2; no clear D gene. CDR3 length: 13 residues. The V end lost 4 bases, the J end lost 0 bases, and 7 bases lay between the germline ends. CDR1 and CDR2 (germline): SGHRS, YFSETQ.

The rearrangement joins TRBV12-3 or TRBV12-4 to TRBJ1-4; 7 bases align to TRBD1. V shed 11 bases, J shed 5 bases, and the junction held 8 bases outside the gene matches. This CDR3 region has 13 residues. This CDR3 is CAAGDSQNEKLFF. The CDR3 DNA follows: TGTGCCGCAGGGGACAGCCAGAATGAAAAACTGTTTTTT.

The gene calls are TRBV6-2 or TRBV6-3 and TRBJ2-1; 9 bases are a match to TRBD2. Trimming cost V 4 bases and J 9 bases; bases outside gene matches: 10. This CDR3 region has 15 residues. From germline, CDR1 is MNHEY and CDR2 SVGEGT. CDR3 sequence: CASSSISGSSGEQFF. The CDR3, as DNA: TGTGCCAGCAGTTCTATTAGCGGGAGTAGCGGTGAGCAGTTCTTC.

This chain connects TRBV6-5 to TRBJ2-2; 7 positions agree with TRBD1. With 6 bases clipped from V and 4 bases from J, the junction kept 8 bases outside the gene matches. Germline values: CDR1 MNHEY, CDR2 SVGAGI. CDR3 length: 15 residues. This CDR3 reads CASRRQGPSTGELFF. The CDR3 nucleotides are TGTGCCAGCAGAAGACAGGGCCCATCCACCGGGGAGCTGTTTTTT.

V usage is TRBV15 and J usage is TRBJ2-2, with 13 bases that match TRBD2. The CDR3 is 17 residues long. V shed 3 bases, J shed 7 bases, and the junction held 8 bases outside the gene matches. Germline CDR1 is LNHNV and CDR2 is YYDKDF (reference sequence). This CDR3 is CATSSDWTSGSNGELFF. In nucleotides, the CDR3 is TGTGCCACCAGCAGCGACTGGACTAGCGGGAGTAACGGGGAGCTGTTTTTT.

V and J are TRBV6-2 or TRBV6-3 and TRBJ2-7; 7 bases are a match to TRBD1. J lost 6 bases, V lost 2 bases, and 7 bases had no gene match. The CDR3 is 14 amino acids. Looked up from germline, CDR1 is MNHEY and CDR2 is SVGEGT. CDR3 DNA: TGTGCCAGCAGTTACCGACAGGGTGTGGGCGAGCAGTACTTC. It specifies CASSYRQGVGEQYF.

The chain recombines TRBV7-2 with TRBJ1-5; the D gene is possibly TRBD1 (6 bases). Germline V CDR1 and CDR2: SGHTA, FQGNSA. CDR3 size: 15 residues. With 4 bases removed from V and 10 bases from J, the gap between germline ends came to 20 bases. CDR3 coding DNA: TGTGCCAGCAGCTACAGGGACGGACATTACGAACCCCAGCATTTT. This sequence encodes CASSYRDGHYEPQHF.

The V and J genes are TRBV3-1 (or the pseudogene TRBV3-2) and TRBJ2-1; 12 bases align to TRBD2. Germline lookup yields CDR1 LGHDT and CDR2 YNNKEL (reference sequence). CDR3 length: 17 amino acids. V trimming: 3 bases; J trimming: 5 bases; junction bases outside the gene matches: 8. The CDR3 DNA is TGTGCCAGCAGCCATCCCACCCTAGCGGGAGGGAACAATGAGCAGTTCTTC. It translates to CASSHPTLAGGNNEQFF.

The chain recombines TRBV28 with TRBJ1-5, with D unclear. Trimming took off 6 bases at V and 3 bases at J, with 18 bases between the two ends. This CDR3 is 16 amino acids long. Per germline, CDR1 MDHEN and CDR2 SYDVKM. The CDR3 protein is CASSPSAGRFNQPQHF. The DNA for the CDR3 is TGTGCCAGCAGCCCATCGGCGGGCAGGTTCAATCAGCCCCAGCATTTT.

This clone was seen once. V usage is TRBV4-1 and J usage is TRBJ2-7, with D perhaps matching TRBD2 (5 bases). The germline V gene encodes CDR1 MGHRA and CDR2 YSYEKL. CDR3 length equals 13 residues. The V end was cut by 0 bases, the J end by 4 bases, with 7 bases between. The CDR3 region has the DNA TGCGCCAGCAGCCAAGATTGGACTTACGAGCAGTACTTC. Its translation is CASSQDWTYEQYF.

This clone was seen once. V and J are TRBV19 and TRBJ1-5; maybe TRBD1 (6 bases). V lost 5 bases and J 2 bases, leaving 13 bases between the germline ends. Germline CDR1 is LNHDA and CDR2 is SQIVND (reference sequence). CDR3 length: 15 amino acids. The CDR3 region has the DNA TGTGCCAGTAGTCCCGGGACACGGGGCAATCAGCCCCAGCATTTT. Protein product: CASSPGTRGNQPQHF.

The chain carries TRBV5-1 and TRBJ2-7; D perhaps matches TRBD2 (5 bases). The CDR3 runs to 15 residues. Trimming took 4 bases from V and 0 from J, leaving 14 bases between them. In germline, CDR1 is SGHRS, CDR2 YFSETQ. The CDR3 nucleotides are TGCGCCAGCAGCAACCCTAGTGGGAGCTCCTACGAGCAGTACTTC. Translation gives CASSNPSGSSYEQYF.